Listed here are 13 T cell receptor beta chains from one sample, sequenced in a study of response to subunit inactivated influenza vaccine (dated by TCRdb to the late 2010s). Library construction relied on RT-PCR. Sequenced using an Illumina HiSeq 2500. In TCRdb, the public reads were trimmed at Q25 with fastp and aligned with MiXCR, with productive beta chains retained. Merged by CDR3 protein, the rows form single entries marked with the most common genes and DNA. The sample records roughly 500,000 distinct CDR3 sequences, around a quarter of which are singletons. Together, the top ten hold around 2.8% of the sample. The same sample was also studied in work on T cells expressing NK-cell markers. As that second study puts it: The TCR beta cDNA libraries were made using 5'RACE template switching, a step that added both a universal primer site and unique molecular identifiers.

The sequencing used CD4+ T cells sorted from PBMCs, collected 11 to 12 days after vaccination. These receptors originate from a man aged 45-60 years who received an inactivated influenza vaccine. Donor details come from another sample of the same person, matched by shared clones.

This clonotype has ten or more counts. The rearrangement joins TRBV7-9 to TRBJ2-7; D not resolved. V lost 1 base and J 2 bases, leaving 15 bases between the germline ends. CDR1 is SEHNR, CDR2 FQNEAQ, per germline (reference sequence). The CDR3 runs to 16 residues. The CDR3 DNA reads TGTGCCAGCAGCTTAGACCTACGGGCACTTGCCTACGAGCAGTACTTC. As protein: CASSLDLRALAYEQYF. Supplemented by reference TRBV7-9 and TRBJ2-7, the full variable domain reads DTGVSQNPRHKITKRGQNVTFRCDPISEHNRLYWYRQTLGQGPEFLTYFQNEAQLEKSRLLSDRFSAERPKGSFSTLEIQRTEQGDSAMYLCASSLDLRALAYEQYFGPGTRLTVT.

The rearrangement links TRBV20-1 to TRBJ1-6; D not resolved. This CDR3 contains 15 residues. V gave up 1 base and J gave up 6 bases, with 13 bases separating them. CDR1 DFQATT and CDR2 SNEGSKA come from the germline V gene (reference sequence). DNA for the CDR3: TGCAGTGCTAGAGGATACAAGAACCCTAATTCACCCCTCCACTTT. Protein: CSARGYKNPNSPLHF.

This clonotype was recorded once. V is TRBV6-2 or TRBV6-3 and J is TRBJ1-1, with 9 bases fitting TRBD1. CDR1 and CDR2 (germline): MNHEY, SVGEGT. This CDR3 is built from 18 residues. The J segment lost 1 base and the V segment lost 2 bases, leaving 11 bases of the junction unmatched. The CDR3 DNA reads as TGTGCCAGCAGTTACGTGAGCACCGGGACAGGGCCGAACACTGAAGCTTTCTTT. It is translated as CASSYVSTGTGPNTEAFF.

V and J are TRBV9 and TRBJ2-5; tentatively, D is TRBD2 (6 bases). The CDR3 has 14 residues. Trimming removed 0 bases at V and 1 base at J, with 7 bases between. CDR1 is SGDLS and CDR2 is YYNGEE in the germline V gene. CDR3 in amino acids: CASSVGGVQETQYF. CDR3 bases: TGTGCCAGCAGCGTAGGGGGGGTCCAAGAGACCCAGTACTTC.

CDR3 DNA: TGTGCCAGCAGTCTGGGACTAGCGGGAGAGATTGAGCAGTTCTTC. Translation: CASSLGLAGEIEQFF. The chain is built from TRBV12-3 or TRBV12-4 and TRBJ2-1; TRBD2 matches at 14 bases. After removal of 5 bases from V and 9 bases from J, the junction contained 6 bases not matched to a gene. The CDR3 contains 15 residues.

This clonotype has just one count. The CDR3 is CASTPSINQPQHF. In DNA, the CDR3 is TGTGCCAGCACCCCTTCCATAAATCAGCCCCAGCATTTT. The chain is built from TRBV7-2 and TRBJ1-5; D is unclear. Between the trimmed V and J ends, which lost 7 bases and 4 bases, there was a span of 11 bases. Per germline, CDR1 SGHTA and CDR2 FQGNSA. The CDR3 has 13 amino acids.

This chain uses TRBV4-1 with TRBJ1-5, with 8 bases fitting TRBD1. Germline CDR1 reads MGHRA; CDR2 reads YSYEKL. The CDR3 contains 16 residues. The junction had 8 bases not matched to a gene; V was cut back by 0 bases and J by 7 bases. CDR3 in DNA: TGCGCCAGCAGCCAAGACCCGACAGGGGTGGGGCAGCCCCAGCATTTT. Translated, it gives CASSQDPTGVGQPQHF.

This clonotype was seen a few times. This chain connects TRBV18 to TRBJ2-5; 9 bases are a match to TRBD2. V trimming: 0 bases; J trimming: 5 bases; junction bases outside the gene matches: 1. This CDR3 contains 14 residues. CDR1 and CDR2 (germline): KGHSH, LQKENI. In DNA form, the CDR3 reads TGTGCCAGCTCACCACCGGGACTAGCCGAGACCCAGTACTTC. It specifies CASSPPGLAETQYF. The variable domain in full, completed from reference TRBV18 and TRBJ2-5, reads NAGVMQNPRHLVRRRGQEARLRCSPMKGHSHVYWYRQLPEEGLKFMVYLQKENIIDESGMPKERFSAEFPKEGPSILRIQQVVRGDSAAYFCASSPPGLAETQYFGPGTRLLVL.

J is TRBJ2-1 and V is TRBV11-1, with 11 positions matching TRBD2. V dropped 5 bases and J dropped 6; count of bases not matched to a gene: 15. The CDR3 has 18 residues. From germline, CDR1 is SGHAT and CDR2 FQDESV (reference sequence). In nucleotides, the CDR3 is TGTGCCAGCAGCGGGCGGTGGGCTAGCGGGAGGCTACCCAATGAGCAGTTCTTC. Amino acids: CASSGRWASGRLPNEQFF.

The chain links TRBV12-3 or TRBV12-4 to TRBJ1-6; 9 bases fit TRBD1. The junction had 5 bases not matched to a gene; V was cut back by 1 base and J by 7 bases. This CDR3 region has 16 residues. DNA for the CDR3: TGTGCCAGCAGTTTAGGGTCGGGACAGGGAAATTCACCCCTCCACTTT. Encoded protein: CASSLGSGQGNSPLHF.

V gene TRBV30 combines with J gene TRBJ1-3; TRBD1 is a possible D gene (6 bases). The CDR3 loop spans 13 amino acids. The germline V gene encodes CDR1 GTSNPN and CDR2 SVGIG (reference sequence). V was trimmed by 3 bases and J by 1 base, leaving 7 bases between them. The CDR3 nucleotides are TGTGCCTGGAGCGGACAGTCTGGAAACACCATATATTTT. Translation gives CAWSGQSGNTIYF.

This clonotype showed up just a few times. The chain employs TRBV6-1 and TRBJ2-4, with 12 bases matching TRBD2. The trim removed 6 bases at V and 0 bases at J, leaving 9 bases unmatched. CDR1 is MNHNS, CDR2 SASEGT, per germline. The CDR3 spans 18 residues. CDR3 coding DNA: TGTGCCAGCAGCCCCCTAGCGGGAGGGCTTCAAGCCAAAAACATTCAGTACTTC. It translates to CASSPLAGGLQAKNIQYF.

This rearrangement joins TRBV4-3 to TRBJ2-7, with 7 positions matching TRBD2. The V segment lost 2 bases and the J segment 6 bases; nucleotides outside the gene matches: 16. This CDR3 region has 17 residues. Germline CDR1 and CDR2: LGHNA and YSLEER. Here the CDR3 DNA reads TGCGCCAGCAGCCAAAAAAGTGGCGGGACTACCACCGGCGAGCAGTACTTC. Its protein product is CASSQKSGGTTTGEQYF.